These T cell receptor beta chains were read from a single sample in a study of CD8 T cells in ankylosing spondylitis. TCRdb reprocessed the 5' RACE reads with MiXCR, giving one entry per CDR3 protein. The sample lists around 490,000 distinct CDR3 sequences, about 5.7% occurring once. Sequenced material: blood, either unsorted or a sorted T cell fraction (not recorded which). These receptor sequences come from a male donor with ankylosing spondylitis. Each CDR3 is given with its conserved first and last residue. The D gene is left open where the match is weak. A row's size may be missing; if present it is once, few, many or a size class.

D,V,J,size,DNA,CDR3
-,TRBV4-3,TRBJ2-1,-,TGCGCCAGCAGCCCCCGGGTGGGCTCCAGCTCCTACAATGAGCAGTTCTTC,CASSPRVGSSSYNEQFF
-,TRBV7-2,TRBJ1-5,many,TGTGCCAGCAGCCTTGACCGGTGGAAGGATAGCAATCAGCCCCAGCATTTT,CASSLDRWKDSNQPQHF
-,TRBV9,TRBJ2-7,many,TGTGCCAGCAGCGTATCTGGCATCAGCTCCTACGAGCAGTACTTC,CASSVSGISSYEQYF
-,TRBV9,TRBJ1-3,many,TGTGCCAGCAGCGCCTACAGCCGTGGAAACACCATATATTTT,CASSAYSRGNTIYF
-,TRBV7-6,TRBJ2-4,-,TGTGCCAGCAGCTTACTGGCGCTTCCGGGGAGAGCCAAAAACATTCAGTACTTC,CASSLLALPGRAKNIQYF
TRBD1,TRBV18,TRBJ2-7,many,TGTGCCAGCTCACGGGGACAGGGTGTTAGGGAGCAGTACTTC,CASSRGQGVREQYF
-,TRBV4-2,TRBJ2-5,many,TGTGCCAGCAGCCAAGGATCGTCAGGACTTTATGGGACCCAGTACTTC,CASSQGSSGLYGTQYF
TRBD1,TRBV24-1,TRBJ2-6,many,TGTGCCACCAGTGATGCTCTTGGACAGGAAGGCTCTGGGGCCAACGTCCTGACTTTC,CATSDALGQEGSGANVLTF
-,TRBV5-5,TRBJ2-1,many,TGTGCCAGCAGCTTGGAACAGTCTTACAATGAGCAGTTCTTC,CASSLEQSYNEQFF
-,TRBV11-2,TRBJ2-5,few,TGTGCCAGCAGCTTAGACCTTCGAGCCCCTCCCGGGACCCAGTACTTC,CASSLDLRAPPGTQYF
-,TRBV11-1,TRBJ2-5,many,TGTGCCAGCAGCCCCTGGACCGAGCGGGAGACCCAGTACTTC,CASSPWTERETQYF
TRBD2,TRBV12-3/TRBV12-4,TRBJ2-7,many,TGTGCCAGCAGCTCGACAGTACAACCGGGACTAGCATCCTACGAGCAGTACTTC,CASSSTVQPGLASYEQYF
TRBD1,TRBV12-3/TRBV12-4,TRBJ2-5,-,TGTTCCAGCAGTTTGAGGACAGGGAAAGAGACCCAGTACTTC,CSSSLRTGKETQYF
TRBD2,TRBV9,TRBJ2-1,many,TGTGCCAGCAGCCCTTGGACTAGCGGGGGTACCTACAATGAGCAGTTCTTC,CASSPWTSGGTYNEQFF
-,TRBV10-3,TRBJ1-1,many,TGTGCCATCAGTGGCCCGACAGGCGAAAACACTGAAGCTTTCTTT,CAISGPTGENTEAFF
-,TRBV20-1,TRBJ2-5,many,TGCAGTGCTCTGGGGACCAGTAAAGAGACCCAGTACTTC,CSALGTSKETQYF
-,TRBV6-4,TRBJ2-1,many,TGTGCCAGCAGCACCAGCGTGGGAGTTACCTACAATGAGCAGTTCTTC,CASSTSVGVTYNEQFF
-,TRBV4-3,TRBJ1-5,many,TGCGCCAGCAGCGCCGTAGGGGGTGTGAGCAATCAGCCCCAGCATTTT,CASSAVGGVSNQPQHF
TRBD1,TRBV28,TRBJ1-1,many,TGTGCCAGCAGTTTACCTTGGACAGGAGGGGCTTTCTTT,CASSLPWTGGAFF
-,TRBV12-3/TRBV12-4,TRBJ1-5,many,TGTGCCAGCAGTCCCCTGAACCAGCCCCAGCATTTT,CASSPLNQPQHF
-,TRBV18,TRBJ1-5,many,TGTGCCAGCTCACCGGCCAGCAATCAGCCCCAGCATTTT,CASSPASNQPQHF
-,TRBV5-1,TRBJ2-7,many,TGCGCCAGCAGCTTGGAGGCAGGGGAATCCTACGAGCAGTACTTC,CASSLEAGESYEQYF
-,TRBV20-1,TRBJ1-1,many,TGCAGTGCTAGAGTTGGGGGCACAGACACTGAAGCTTTCTTT,CSARVGGTDTEAFF
-,TRBV9,TRBJ1-2,many,TGTGCCAGCAGCGTAAACAGGGATGGCTACACCTTC,CASSVNRDGYTF
-,TRBV12-3/TRBV12-4,TRBJ1-1,-,TGCGCCAGCAGTTTGCTCGCCCGAGCTTTCTTT,CASSLLARAFF
TRBD1,TRBV7-2,TRBJ1-1,many,TGTGCCAGCAGCATAACCGGGACAGGGGAGGATGAAGCTTTCTTT,CASSITGTGEDEAFF
-,TRBV20-1,TRBJ2-5,many,TGCAGTGCTAGAGTATGGGACACCGGCGAAGAGACCCAGTACTTC,CSARVWDTGEETQYF
-,TRBV7-9,TRBJ1-4,-,TGTGCCAGCAGCTTTGCGGGGGGGGCGGGTGAAAAACTGTTTTTT,CASSFAGGAGEKLFF
-,TRBV28,TRBJ2-7,many,TGTGCCAGCAGTCTGCCATGGGGCAGGGGATCCTACGAGCAGTACTTC,CASSLPWGRGSYEQYF
-,TRBV3-1,TRBJ2-4,few,TGTGCCAGCAGCTCCCGGGGGGCCGAGGACATTCAGTACTTC,CASSSRGAEDIQYF
TRBD1,TRBV10-3,TRBJ2-5,many,TGTGCCATCAGAGACGACAGGGGCGGGGAGACCCAGTACTTC,CAIRDDRGGETQYF
-,TRBV6-5,TRBJ1-5,many,TGTGCCAGCAGTTACTCGTTGACAAGCAATCAGCCCCAGCATTTT,CASSYSLTSNQPQHF